These T cell receptor beta chains were read from a single sample in a study of blood T cell repertoires in COVID-19. The data were produced by immunoSEQ multiplex PCR, yet TCRdb's version contains in-frame clones alone and is incomplete. The data hold around 500,000 clones, with more than 75% observed a single time. Material for sequencing was PBMCs or T cells enriched from blood (not recorded which). The receptors were gathered from a middle-aged woman who had recovered from COVID-19. Each CDR3 is given with its conserved first and last residue. Each record gives: D gene, clone size, V gene, J gene, CDR3 protein, CDR3 DNA. A D gene is named only where the DNA matches it firmly. Size is omitted from some rows. Given values are once, few, many or a class for expanded clones.

TRBD1	NA	TRBV25-1	TRBJ2-6	CASSAPGQGVSGANVLTF	TGTGCCAGCAGTGCTCCGGGACAGGGGGTATCTGGGGCCAACGTCCTGACTTTC
TRBD2	NA	TRBV28	TRBJ2-7	CASSFSGTISYEQYF	TGTGCCAGCAGTTTTTCCGGGACTATCTCCTACGAGCAGTACTTC
NA	NA	TRBV11-3	TRBJ2-1	CASSFEGTTPYNEQFF	TGTGCCAGCAGCTTTGAGGGGACAACGCCTTACAATGAGCAGTTCTTC
TRBD1	NA	TRBV2	TRBJ1-2	CASSLGQGAPANYGYTF	TGTGCCAGCAGCCTCGGACAGGGGGCGCCGGCAAACTATGGCTACACCTTC
NA	NA	TRBV12-3/TRBV12-4	TRBJ2-7	CASSSRGSYEQYF	TGTGCCAGCAGCTCCCGGGGGTCCTACGAGCAGTACTTC
NA	NA	TRBV19	TRBJ2-3	CASSLPGGPTDTQYF	TGTGCCAGTAGTCTTCCTGGGGGCCCCACAGATACGCAGTATTTT
TRBD1	few	TRBV6-5	TRBJ1-2	CASSSSRGYGYTF	TGTGCCAGCAGTTCATCCAGGGGGTATGGCTACACCTTC
TRBD2	NA	TRBV12-3/TRBV12-4	TRBJ2-7	CASSSGAYEQYF	TGTGCCAGCAGTAGCGGGGCCTACGAGCAGTACTTC
TRBD1	NA	TRBV9	TRBJ2-3	CASSVDRGLYTQYF	TGTGCCAGCAGCGTGGACAGGGGGCTGTATACGCAGTATTTT
TRBD1	NA	TRBV4-3	TRBJ2-1	CASSQVNRGTYNEQFF	TGCGCCAGCAGCCAAGTCAACAGGGGAACCTACAATGAGCAGTTCTTC
TRBD2	NA	TRBV7-2	TRBJ2-1	CASSLVAGVKNEQFF	TGTGCCAGCAGCTTAGTAGCGGGAGTGAAAAATGAGCAGTTCTTC
NA	NA	TRBV7-2	TRBJ1-1	CASMPKHGNTEAFF	TGTGCCAGCATGCCCAAGCACGGGAACACTGAAGCTTTCTTT
TRBD1	NA	TRBV5-4	TRBJ2-7	CASSRQGMLYEQYF	TGTGCCAGCAGCAGACAGGGGATGTTATACGAGCAGTACTTC
NA	NA	TRBV4-3	TRBJ1-5	CARLPKPQHF	TGCGCCCGCCTCCCTAAGCCCCAGCATTTT
NA	once	TRBV6-5	TRBJ1-2	CASSPTLFNYGYTF	TGTGCCAGCAGTCCCACTCTGTTTAACTATGGCTACACCTTC
TRBD1	NA	TRBV27	TRBJ1-5	CASSPNMDRVNQPQHF	TGTGCCAGCAGTCCTAATATGGACAGGGTGAATCAGCCCCAGCATTTT
NA	once	TRBV11-2	TRBJ2-1	CASSLQGLEQFF	TGTGCCAGCAGCTTACAGGGTCTTGAGCAGTTCTTC
TRBD1	NA	TRBV14	TRBJ1-2	CASSQEVRTGLGYTF	TGTGCCAGCAGCCAAGAAGTTAGGACAGGGCTTGGCTACACCTTC
TRBD1	NA	TRBV4-1	TRBJ1-2	CASSQTGGNGYTF	TGCGCCAGCAGCCAGACAGGGGGGAATGGCTACACCTTC
NA	NA	TRBV5-1	TRBJ1-2	CASSATTSSPYGYTF	TGCGCCAGCAGCGCGACTACATCATCCCCTTATGGCTACACCTTC
TRBD2	NA	TRBV10-3	TRBJ2-1	CAISDHSGSSYNEQFF	TGTGCCATCAGTGATCATAGCGGGAGCTCCTACAATGAGCAGTTCTTC
NA	NA	TRBV2	TRBJ1-4	CASSEVGEKLFF	TGTGCCAGCAGTGAAGTCGGGGAAAAACTGTTTTTT
TRBD2	NA	TRBV5-4	TRBJ2-1	CASSLGLAGVNNEQFF	TGTGCCAGCAGCTTGGGACTAGCGGGAGTTAACAATGAGCAGTTCTTC
TRBD1	NA	TRBV6-5	TRBJ2-7	CASSLGTGGSYEQYF	TGTGCCAGCAGCCTCGGGACAGGTGGCTCCTACGAGCAGTACTTC
NA	NA	TRBV7-8	TRBJ1-2	CASSLNPGTLYGYTF	TGTGCCAGCAGCTTGAACCCAGGGACATTATATGGCTACACCTTC
NA	NA	TRBV18	TRBJ1-5	CASSPFAGGGSNQPQHF	TGTGCCAGCTCACCATTTGCGGGGGGAGGAAGCAATCAGCCCCAGCATTTT
NA	NA	TRBV10-3	TRBJ1-1	CAISGPGQGGTEAFF	TGTGCCATCAGTGGCCCCGGGCAGGGTGGGACTGAAGCTTTCTTT
NA	NA	TRBV6-5	TRBJ1-6	CASGPQGYNSPLHF	TGTGCCAGCGGACCACAGGGTTATAATTCACCCCTCCACTTT
NA	NA	TRBV24-1	TRBJ1-5	CATSDGGRGNQPQHF	TGTGCCACCAGTGATGGAGGTAGGGGCAATCAGCCCCAGCATTTT
TRBD1	NA	TRBV2	TRBJ1-4	CATSPETGAEKLFF	TGTGCCACCTCGCCGGAGACAGGGGCTGAAAAACTGTTTTTT
TRBD1	NA	TRBV10-2	TRBJ2-7	CASSGRTGHREQYF	TGCGCCAGCAGTGGGAGGACAGGGCACCGCGAGCAGTACTTC
NA	NA	TRBV5-1	TRBJ2-2	CASSLAVQVGELFF	TGCGCCAGCAGCTTGGCCGTTCAGGTCGGGGAGCTGTTTTTT
NA	NA	TRBV4-1	TRBJ1-2	CASSQSPQGNYGYTF	TGCGCCAGCAGCCAGTCGCCACAGGGTAACTATGGCTACACCTTC
TRBD1	NA	TRBV4-3	TRBJ2-2	CASSHFGQGATGELFF	TGCGCCAGCAGCCATTTTGGACAGGGCGCTACCGGGGAGCTGTTTTTT
TRBD2	few	TRBV6-5	TRBJ2-7	CASSYSLAGDYEQYF	TGTGCCAGCAGTTACTCACTAGCGGGTGACTACGAGCAGTACTTC
TRBD1	NA	TRBV10-3	TRBJ1-1	CAISSPQGAFDTEAFF	TGTGCCATCAGTTCCCCACAGGGGGCATTCGACACTGAAGCTTTCTTT
TRBD1	NA	TRBV4-3	TRBJ1-1	CASSQAGTANTEAFF	TGCGCCAGCAGCCAAGCCGGGACAGCGAACACTGAAGCTTTCTTT
NA	once	TRBV27	TRBJ2-7	CASSLGAGRPGKQYF	TGTGCCAGCAGTTTAGGGGCCGGGCGGCCCGGAAAGCAGTACTTC
NA	NA	TRBV18	TRBJ2-7	CASSPRDSSYGEQYF	TGTGCCAGCTCACCACGAGACTCGAGCTATGGGGAGCAGTACTTC
TRBD1	NA	TRBV19	TRBJ1-6	CASSPRTGGSSYNSPLHF	TGTGCCAGTAGCCCAAGGACAGGGGGAAGCTCCTATAATTCACCCCTCCACTTT
NA	NA	TRBV10-3	TRBJ1-1	CAISPYGQSNTEAFF	TGTGCCATCAGCCCCTATGGACAGTCGAACACTGAAGCTTTCTTT
NA	NA	TRBV6-5	TRBJ2-7	CASSPTGILSYEQYF	TGTGCCAGCAGTCCTACAGGGATCCTTTCCTACGAGCAGTACTTC
NA	NA	TRBV3-1/TRBV3-2	TRBJ1-2	CASSLLQSYGYTF	TGTGCCAGCAGCCTCCTTCAGTCCTATGGCTACACCTTC
TRBD2	NA	TRBV5-1	TRBJ2-1	CASRLLLAVQNEQFF	TGCGCCAGCAGACTGTTACTAGCGGTTCAAAATGAGCAGTTCTTC
NA	NA	TRBV3-1/TRBV3-2	TRBJ2-7	CASSQRFSGYEQYF	TGTGCCAGCAGCCAAAGGTTTTCAGGGTACGAGCAGTACTTC
NA	NA	TRBV2	TRBJ2-7	CASSERGYEQYF	TGTGCCAGCAGTGAAAGGGGGTACGAGCAGTACTTC
NA	NA	TRBV3-1/TRBV3-2	TRBJ2-1	CASSRDLSSYNEQFF	TGTGCCAGCAGCCGGGACTTATCCTCCTACAATGAGCAGTTCTTC
TRBD2	NA	TRBV19	TRBJ2-1	CASSIERASGNEQFF	TGTGCCAGTAGTATTGAACGGGCTAGCGGCAATGAGCAGTTCTTC
NA	NA	TRBV19	TRBJ2-6	CASSVSRGSGANVLTF	TGTGCCAGTAGTGTCTCCAGGGGCTCTGGGGCCAACGTCCTGACTTTC
NA	NA	TRBV3-1/TRBV3-2	TRBJ1-5	CASSQVPGRNQPQHF	TGTGCCAGCAGCCAAGTCCCAGGGAGGAACCAGCCCCAGCATTTT
TRBD1	NA	TRBV5-4	TRBJ2-2	CASSVGQGKAGELFF	TGTGCCAGCAGCGTGGGACAGGGGAAGGCCGGGGAGCTGTTTTTT
NA	NA	TRBV20-1	TRBJ1-1	CSALRNPEAFF	TGCAGTGCCCTCAGGAACCCTGAAGCTTTCTTT
TRBD2	NA	TRBV5-1	TRBJ2-2	CASKTSVGTGELFF	TGCGCCAGCAAGACTAGCGTCGGCACCGGGGAGCTGTTTTTT
TRBD1	NA	TRBV2	TRBJ2-7	CASRKGDRGYEQYF	TGTGCCAGCAGGAAAGGGGACAGGGGGTACGAGCAGTACTTC
TRBD2	NA	TRBV7-2	TRBJ2-3	CASSLQAGNTDTQYF	TGTGCCAGCAGCTTACAAGCGGGGAACACAGATACGCAGTATTTT
NA	NA	TRBV25-1	TRBJ1-5	CASSEPGFDQPQHF	TGTGCCAGCAGTGAACCGGGTTTTGATCAGCCCCAGCATTTT
NA	NA	TRBV6-7	TRBJ2-7	CARWSGQIVLNTAYEQYF	TGTGCCAGGTGGTCTGGCCAAATCGTACTAAATACGGCCTACGAGCAGTACTTC